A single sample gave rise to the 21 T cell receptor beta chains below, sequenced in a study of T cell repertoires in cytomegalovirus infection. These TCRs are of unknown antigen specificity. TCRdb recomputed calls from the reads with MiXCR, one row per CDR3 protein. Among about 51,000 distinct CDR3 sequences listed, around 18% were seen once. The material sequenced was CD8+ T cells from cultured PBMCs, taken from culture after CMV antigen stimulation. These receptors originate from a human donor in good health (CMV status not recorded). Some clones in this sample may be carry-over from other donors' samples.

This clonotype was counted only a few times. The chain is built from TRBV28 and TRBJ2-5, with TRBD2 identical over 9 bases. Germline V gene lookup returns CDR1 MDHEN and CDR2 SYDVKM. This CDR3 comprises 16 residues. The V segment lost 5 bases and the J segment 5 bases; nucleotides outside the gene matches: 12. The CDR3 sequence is CASSTSRRGGRETQYF. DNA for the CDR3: TGTGCCAGCAGTACGAGTCGGCGGGGGGGCCGGGAGACCCAGTACTTC.

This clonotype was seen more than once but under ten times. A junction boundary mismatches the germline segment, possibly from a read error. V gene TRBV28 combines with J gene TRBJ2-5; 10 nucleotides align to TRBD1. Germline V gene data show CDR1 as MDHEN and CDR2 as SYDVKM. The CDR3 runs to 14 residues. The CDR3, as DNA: TGCGCCAGCATGGGACAGGGGTACCAAGAGACCCAGTACTTC. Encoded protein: CASMGQGYQETQYF. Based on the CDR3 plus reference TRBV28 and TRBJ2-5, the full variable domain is DVKVTQSSRYLVKRTGEKVFLECVQDMDHENMFWYRQDPGLGLRLIYFSYDVKMKEKGDIPEGYSVSREKKERFSLILESASTNQTSMYLCASMGQGYQETQYFGPGTRLLVL.

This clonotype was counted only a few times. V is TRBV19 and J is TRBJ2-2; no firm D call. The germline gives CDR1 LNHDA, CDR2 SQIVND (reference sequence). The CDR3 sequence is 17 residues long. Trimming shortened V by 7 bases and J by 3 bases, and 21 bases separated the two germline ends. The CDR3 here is CASNTDHPRPDTGELFF. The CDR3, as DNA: TGTGCCAGTAACACGGACCACCCCCGTCCAGACACCGGGGAGCTGTTTTTT.

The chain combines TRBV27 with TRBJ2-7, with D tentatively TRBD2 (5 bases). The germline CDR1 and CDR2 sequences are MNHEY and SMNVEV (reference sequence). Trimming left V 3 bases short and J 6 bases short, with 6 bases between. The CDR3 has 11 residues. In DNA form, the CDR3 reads TGTGCCAGCAGTTTCGGGGTCGAGCAGTACTTC. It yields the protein CASSFGVEQYF.

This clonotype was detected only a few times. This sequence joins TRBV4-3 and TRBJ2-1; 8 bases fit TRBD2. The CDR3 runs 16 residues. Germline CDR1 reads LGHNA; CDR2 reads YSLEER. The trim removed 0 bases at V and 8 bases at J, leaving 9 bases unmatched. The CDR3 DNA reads TGCGCCAGCAGCCAAGAGCCCAGCGGGAGTATAGATGAGCAGTTCTTC. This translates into CASSQEPSGSIDEQFF.

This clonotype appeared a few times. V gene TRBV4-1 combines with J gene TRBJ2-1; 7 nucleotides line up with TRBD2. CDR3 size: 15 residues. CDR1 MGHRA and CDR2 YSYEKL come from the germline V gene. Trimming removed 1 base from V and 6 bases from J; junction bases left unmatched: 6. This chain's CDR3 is CASSQVEGGVNEQFF. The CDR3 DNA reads TGCGCCAGCAGCCAAGTTGAGGGAGGGGTCAATGAGCAGTTCTTC.

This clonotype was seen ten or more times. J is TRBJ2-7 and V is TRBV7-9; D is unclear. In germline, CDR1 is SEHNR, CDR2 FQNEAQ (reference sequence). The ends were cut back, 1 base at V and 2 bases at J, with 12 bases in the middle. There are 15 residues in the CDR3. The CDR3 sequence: CASSLGLEQTYEQYF. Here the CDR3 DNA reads TGTGCCAGCAGCTTAGGCCTGGAACAGACCTACGAGCAGTACTTC.

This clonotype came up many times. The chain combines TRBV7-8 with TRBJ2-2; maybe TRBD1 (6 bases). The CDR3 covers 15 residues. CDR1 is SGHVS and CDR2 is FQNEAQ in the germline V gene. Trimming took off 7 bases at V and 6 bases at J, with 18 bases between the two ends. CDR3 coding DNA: TGTGCCAGCATCTGGGGTGCTAGGGGGTCCGGGGAGCTGTTTTTT. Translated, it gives CASIWGARGSGELFF.

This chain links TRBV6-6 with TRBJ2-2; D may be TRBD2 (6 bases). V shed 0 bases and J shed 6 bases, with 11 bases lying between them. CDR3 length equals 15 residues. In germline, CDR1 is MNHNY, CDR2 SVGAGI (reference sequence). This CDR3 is CASSYSSGRSGELFF. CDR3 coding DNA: TGTGCCAGCAGTTACTCGTCAGGGAGGTCCGGGGAGCTGTTTTTT.

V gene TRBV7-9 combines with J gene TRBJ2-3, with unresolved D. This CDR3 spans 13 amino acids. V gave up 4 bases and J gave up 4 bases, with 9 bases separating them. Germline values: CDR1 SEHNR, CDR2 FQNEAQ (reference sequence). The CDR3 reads CASSYGPADTQYF. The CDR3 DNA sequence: TGTGCCAGCAGCTACGGGCCCGCAGATACGCAGTATTTT. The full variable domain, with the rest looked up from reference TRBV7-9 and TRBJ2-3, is DTGVSQNPRHKITKRGQNVTFRCDPISEHNRLYWYRQTLGQGPEFLTYFQNEAQLEKSRLLSDRFSAERPKGSFSTLEIQRTEQGDSAMYLCASSYGPADTQYFGPGTRLTVL.

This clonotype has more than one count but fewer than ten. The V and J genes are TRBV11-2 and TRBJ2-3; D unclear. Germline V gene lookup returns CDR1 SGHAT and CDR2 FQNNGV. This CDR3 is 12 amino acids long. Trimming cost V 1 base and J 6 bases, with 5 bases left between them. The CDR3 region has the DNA TGTGCCAGCAGCTTAGGAGAGGATACGCAGTATTTT. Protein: CASSLGEDTQYF.

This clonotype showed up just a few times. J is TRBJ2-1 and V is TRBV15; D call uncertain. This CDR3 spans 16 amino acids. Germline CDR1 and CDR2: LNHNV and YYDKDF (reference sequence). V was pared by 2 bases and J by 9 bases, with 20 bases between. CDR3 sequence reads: CATSRFPRSERFEQFF. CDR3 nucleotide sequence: TGTGCCACCAGCAGATTTCCCCGGAGTGAGCGCTTTGAGCAGTTCTTC.

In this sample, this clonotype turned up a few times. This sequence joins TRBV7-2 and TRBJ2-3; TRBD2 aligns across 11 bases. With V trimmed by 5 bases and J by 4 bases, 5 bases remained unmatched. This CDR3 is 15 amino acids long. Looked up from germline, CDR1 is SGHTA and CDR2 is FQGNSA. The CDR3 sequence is CASSPTSGRADTQYF. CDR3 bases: TGTGCCAGCAGCCCCACTAGCGGGAGAGCAGATACGCAGTATTTT.

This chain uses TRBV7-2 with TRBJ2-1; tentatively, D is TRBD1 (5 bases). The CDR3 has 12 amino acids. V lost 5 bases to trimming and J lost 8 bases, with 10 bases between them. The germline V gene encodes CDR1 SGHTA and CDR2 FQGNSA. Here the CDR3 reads CASSPGYYEQFF. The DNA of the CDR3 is TGTGCCAGCAGCCCAGGGTATTATGAGCAGTTCTTC.

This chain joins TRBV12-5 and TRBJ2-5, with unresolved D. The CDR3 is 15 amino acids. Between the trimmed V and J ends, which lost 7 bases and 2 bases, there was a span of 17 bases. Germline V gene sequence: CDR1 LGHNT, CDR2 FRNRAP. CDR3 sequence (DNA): TGTGCTAGTGCCACTGGGCAGGTTTCACAAGAGACCCAGTACTTC. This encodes CASATGQVSQETQYF.

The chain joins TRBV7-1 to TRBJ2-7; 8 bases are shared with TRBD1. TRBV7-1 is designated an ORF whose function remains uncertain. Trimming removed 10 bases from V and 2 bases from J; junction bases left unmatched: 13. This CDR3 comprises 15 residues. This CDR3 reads CAITGDRWTTYEQYF. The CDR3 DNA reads TGTGCCATCACGGGGGACAGGTGGACCACCTACGAGCAGTACTTC.

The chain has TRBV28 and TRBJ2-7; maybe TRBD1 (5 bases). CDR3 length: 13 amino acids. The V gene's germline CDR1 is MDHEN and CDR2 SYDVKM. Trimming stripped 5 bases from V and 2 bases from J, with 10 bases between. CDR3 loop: CASSHTGAYEQYF. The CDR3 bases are TGTGCCAGCAGTCACACAGGAGCCTACGAGCAGTACTTC.

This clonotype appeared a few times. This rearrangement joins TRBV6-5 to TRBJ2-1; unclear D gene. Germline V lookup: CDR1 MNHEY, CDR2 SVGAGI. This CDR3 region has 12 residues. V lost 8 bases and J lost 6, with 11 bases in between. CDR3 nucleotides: TGTGCCAGCCAATCCCTCTTCAATGAGCAGTTCTTC. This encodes CASQSLFNEQFF.

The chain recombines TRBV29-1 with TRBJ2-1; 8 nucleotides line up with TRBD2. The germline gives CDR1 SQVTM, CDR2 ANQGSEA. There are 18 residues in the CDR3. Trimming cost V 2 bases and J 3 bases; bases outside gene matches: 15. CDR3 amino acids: CSVESTLVETSVYNEQFF. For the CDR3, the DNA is TGCAGCGTTGAATCGACCCTGGTCGAGACTAGCGTCTACAATGAGCAGTTCTTC.

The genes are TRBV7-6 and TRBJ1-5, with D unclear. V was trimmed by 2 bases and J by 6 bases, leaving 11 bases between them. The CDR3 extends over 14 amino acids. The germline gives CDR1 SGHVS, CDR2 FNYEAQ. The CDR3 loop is CASSLREMGQPQHF. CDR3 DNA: TGTGCCAGCAGCTTAAGGGAGATGGGTCAGCCCCAGCATTTT.

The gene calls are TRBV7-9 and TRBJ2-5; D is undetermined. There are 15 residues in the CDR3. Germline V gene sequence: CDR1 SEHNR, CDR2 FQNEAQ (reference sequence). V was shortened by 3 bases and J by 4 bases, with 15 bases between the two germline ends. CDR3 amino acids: CASSLRPLGSETQYF. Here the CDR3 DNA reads TGTGCCAGCAGCTTGAGACCCCTGGGATCAGAGACCCAGTACTTC.